This T cell receptor beta chain was recorded in a study of T cell changes during pregnancy in multiple sclerosis. Assay: immunoSEQ multiplex PCR; the TCRdb copy retains only in-frame clones and omits some. The repertoire holds approximately 28,000 clones, with nearly 90% as singletons. V lost 5 bases and J lost 8, with 19 bases in between. Germline values: CDR1 SEHNR, CDR2 FQNEAQ (reference sequence). This CDR3 is built from 15 residues. The sequence came from a female donor with multiple sclerosis, enrolled in a pregnancy study. Sequencing was performed on CD8+ T cells from peripheral blood mononuclear cells, taken in the second trimester of pregnancy. This rearrangement joins TRBV7-9 to TRBJ2-4; D perhaps matches TRBD1 (6 bases). As DNA, the CDR3 is TGTGCCAGCAGCCCCCCGGGACAACCAAGGGACATTCAGTACTTC. Translating it yields CASSPPGQPRDIQYF. Together with reference TRBV7-9 and TRBJ2-4, the CDR3 gives the full variable domain: DTGVSQNPRHKITKRGQNVTFRCDPISEHNRLYWYRQTLGQGPEFLTYFQNEAQLEKSRLLSDRFSAERPKGSFSTLEIQRTEQGDSAMYLCASSPPGQPRDIQYFGAGTRLSVL.